The 20 T cell receptor beta chains reported below all come from one sample, sequenced in a study of OX40 agonist ivuxolimab in advanced cancers. This table comes from immunoSEQ multiplex PCR, and its TCRdb copy is limited to in-frame clones, with some not included. The sample includes over 75,000 clones, around 90% of them seen just once. The material sequenced was CD4+ or CD8+ T cells sorted from blood, taken in a trial of the OX40 agonist ivuxolimab. The receptors stem from an adult with an advanced solid tumor such as melanoma, head and neck, liver or kidney cancer.

The chain joins TRBV13 to TRBJ2-5; 10 nucleotides match TRBD2. TRBJ2-7 explains the end of the DNA better; the J call may be wrong. The CDR3 loop spans 15 amino acids. Per the germline V gene, CDR1 is PRHDT and CDR2 is FYEKMQ (reference sequence). DNA of the CDR3: TGTGCCAGCAGCTTCGGACTAGCGGTCACCTACGAGCAGTACTTC. Protein product: CASSFGLAVTYEQYF.

This clone appeared a single time. The CDR3 nucleotides read TGTGCCAGCAGCTCACAGGGGGCTGGAAACACCATATATTTT. This codes for CASSSQGAGNTIYF. This chain connects TRBV5-4 to TRBJ1-3, with TRBD1 identical over 8 bases. Germline V lookup: CDR1 SGHNT, CDR2 YYREEE (reference sequence). V was pared by 3 bases and J by 2 bases, with 1 base of the junction left unmatched. This CDR3 is 14 amino acids long.

The V gene is TRBV2, the J gene TRBJ2-5, with no clear D. This CDR3 is 11 amino acids long. Germline lookup yields CDR1 SNHLY and CDR2 FYNNEI. V gave up 5 bases and J gave up 1 base, with 2 bases separating them. The CDR3, as DNA: TGTGCCAGCAGTTTCCAAGAGACCCAGTACTTC. Protein sequence: CASSFQETQYF.

This sequence joins TRBV28 and TRBJ2-7; 11 bases fit TRBD1. CDR3 length equals 14 residues. CDR1 and CDR2 from the germline V gene are MDHEN and SYDVKM. V lost 5 bases to trimming and J lost 2 bases; unmatched junction nucleotides: 2. The CDR3 bases are TGTGCCAGCAGTCGGACAGGGGGCCCCTACGAGCAGTACTTC. Encoded protein: CASSRTGGPYEQYF.

The J gene is TRBJ2-6, the V gene TRBV28; the D is unclear. The CDR3 consists of 13 residues. Germline V CDR1 and CDR2: MDHEN, SYDVKM. With 3 bases removed from V and 4 bases from J, the gap between germline ends came to 4 bases. The CDR3 protein is CASSFTGANVLTF. The CDR3 nucleotides read TGTGCCAGCAGTTTTACAGGGGCCAACGTCCTGACTTTC. Drawing the rest from reference TRBV28 and TRBJ2-6, the complete variable domain is DVKVTQSSRYLVKRTGEKVFLECVQDMDHENMFWYRQDPGLGLRLIYFSYDVKMKEKGDIPEGYSVSREKKERFSLILESASTNQTSMYLCASSFTGANVLTFGAGSRLTVL.

This clone appeared once. The chain combines TRBV23-1 with TRBJ1-5; no firm D call. TRBV23-1 is treated as an ORF (open reading frame) with a function not yet certain. The CDR3 spans 13 residues. Deletions cut 7 bases from V and 6 bases from J, with 13 bases between. In DNA, the CDR3 is TGCGCCAGCAATGGCTGGGTCGGTCAGCCCCAGCATTTT. It is translated as CASNGWVGQPQHF.

The chain recombines TRBV19 with TRBJ2-1; tentatively, D is TRBD1 or TRBD2 (7 bases each). Germline assignment: CDR1 LNHDA and CDR2 SQIVND (reference sequence). Trimming shortened V by 6 bases and J by 4 bases, and 19 bases separated the two germline ends. The CDR3 length is 16 residues. CDR3 loop: CASRMEGASGYNEQFF. In DNA, the CDR3 is TGTGCCAGTAGAATGGAGGGGGCTAGCGGTTACAATGAGCAGTTCTTC.

The J gene is TRBJ2-6, the V gene TRBV7-6; the D call may be TRBD1 or TRBD2 (5 bases each). Germline lookup yields CDR1 SGHVS and CDR2 FNYEAQ. This CDR3 is 15 amino acids long. V was clipped by 6 bases and J by 2 bases, with 11 bases between them. CDR3 amino acids: CASRAGTAGANVLTF. The CDR3 nucleotides read TGTGCCAGCAGGGCCGGGACGGCTGGGGCCAACGTCCTGACTTTC.

The chain is built from TRBV28 and TRBJ2-7; 9 nucleotides agree with TRBD2. Per the germline V gene, CDR1 is MDHEN and CDR2 is SYDVKM. Trimming removed 7 bases from V and 4 bases from J; junction bases left unmatched: 8. The CDR3 is made up of 14 amino acids. CDR3 sequence (DNA): TGTGCCAGCACCCCCCCGGGACTAGCATACGAGCAGTACTTC. This translates into CASTPPGLAYEQYF. Looking up the rest from reference TRBV28 and TRBJ2-7 gives the full variable domain: DVKVTQSSRYLVKRTGEKVFLECVQDMDHENMFWYRQDPGLGLRLIYFSYDVKMKEKGDIPEGYSVSREKKERFSLILESASTNQTSMYLCASTPPGLAYEQYFGPGTRLTVT.

The CDR3: CASSRELGEQYF. DNA for the CDR3: TGTGCCAGCAGTCGAGAGCTAGGTGAGCAGTACTTC. The V call is TRBV25-1, the J call TRBJ2-7; unclear D gene. V was clipped by 5 bases and J by 7 bases, with 12 bases between them. Germline CDR1 is MGHDK and CDR2 is SYGVNS. The CDR3 extends over 12 amino acids.

The chain combines TRBV6-6 with TRBJ1-1; D perhaps matches TRBD1 (6 bases). The CDR3 covers 14 residues. Germline V gives CDR1 MNHNY, CDR2 SVGAGI (reference sequence). Trimming left V 4 bases short and J 3 bases short, with 12 bases between. The CDR3 sequence: CASSSGGGHTEAFF. CDR3 in DNA: TGTGCCAGCAGTTCTGGGGGGGGCCACACTGAAGCTTTCTTT.

V gene TRBV18 combines with J gene TRBJ2-1; no clear D. CDR1 and CDR2 (germline): KGHSH, LQKENI. This CDR3 is built from 16 residues. V lost 0 bases and J 2 bases, leaving 11 bases between the germline ends. CDR3 nucleotide sequence: TGTGCCAGCTCACCACCGAGGCTGACCACCTACAATGAGCAGTTCTTC. Its translation: CASSPPRLTTYNEQFF.

This chain connects TRBV28 to TRBJ1-5; 8 bases are a match to TRBD1. Germline V gene data show CDR1 as MDHEN and CDR2 as SYDVKM. J gave up 0 bases and V 7 bases, and 14 bases lay outside the gene matches. This CDR3 contains 18 residues. CDR3 amino acids: CASTLAGSGGFSNQPQHF. DNA of the CDR3: TGTGCCAGCACCTTAGCGGGGTCAGGGGGCTTTAGCAATCAGCCCCAGCATTTT.

The CDR3 DNA reads TGTGCCAGCAGTTACTCGGGACAGTCTACTAATCAGCCCCAGCATTTT. Amino acids: CASSYSGQSTNQPQHF. V is TRBV6-6 and J is TRBJ1-5, with 7 bases identical to TRBD1. The CDR3 has 16 amino acids. The ends lost 0 bases at V and 4 bases at J; junction bases unmatched: 6. Germline assignment: CDR1 MNHNY and CDR2 SVGAGI (reference sequence).

This clone is a singleton in its sample. The chain couples TRBV7-9 to TRBJ2-5; TRBD2 is a possible D gene (5 bases). CDR1 and CDR2 from the germline V gene are SEHNR and FQNEAQ (reference sequence). The CDR3 has 11 amino acids. Trimming took off 8 bases at V and 6 bases at J, with 10 bases between the two ends. CDR3 nucleotides: TGTGCCAGCGGACGGGATAAGACCCAGTACTTC. This encodes CASGRDKTQYF.

This chain links TRBV6-1 with TRBJ2-7, with TRBD1 matching over 10 bases. Germline assignment: CDR1 MNHNS and CDR2 SASEGT. V dropped 4 bases and J dropped 5; count of bases not matched to a gene: 8. The CDR3 runs 15 residues. The CDR3 sequence is CASSGWTGGSNEQYF. In DNA form, the CDR3 reads TGTGCCAGCAGTGGATGGACAGGGGGGAGCAACGAGCAGTACTTC.

This sequence joins TRBV25-1 and TRBJ1-1, with D unclear. V dropped 1 base and J dropped 1 base, with 10 bases sitting between them. From germline, CDR1 is MGHDK and CDR2 SYGVNS. The CDR3 is made up of 15 amino acids. CDR3 nucleotides: TGTGCCAGCAGTGAATCGCTGTACCAGAACACTGAAGCTTTCTTT. Protein sequence: CASSESLYQNTEAFF. The variable domain in full, completed from reference TRBV25-1 and TRBJ1-1, reads EADIYQTPRYLVIGTGKKITLECSQTMGHDKMYWYQQDPGMELHLIHYSYGVNSTEKGDLSSESTVSRIRTEHFPLTLESARPSHTSQYLCASSESLYQNTEAFFGQGTRLTVV.

V usage is TRBV28 and J usage is TRBJ2-7; D possibly corresponds to TRBD1 (5 bases). From germline, CDR1 is MDHEN and CDR2 SYDVKM. CDR3 size: 12 residues. Trimming removed 2 bases from V and 6 bases from J, with 8 bases in between. Here the CDR3 DNA reads TGTGCCAGCAGTTTAGCACAGGCCGAGCAGTACTTC. Translating it yields CASSLAQAEQYF. The full variable domain, its missing parts supplied by reference TRBV28 and TRBJ2-7, is DVKVTQSSRYLVKRTGEKVFLECVQDMDHENMFWYRQDPGLGLRLIYFSYDVKMKEKGDIPEGYSVSREKKERFSLILESASTNQTSMYLCASSLAQAEQYFGPGTRLTVT.

Details on this clone: This CDR3 is also generated by other DNA sequences in the sample. V is TRBV7-2 and J is TRBJ2-7, with D unresolved. Looked up from germline, CDR1 is SGHTA and CDR2 is FQGNSA. Trimming shortened V by 5 bases and J by 0 bases, and 2 bases separated the two germline ends. The CDR3 has 11 amino acids. The CDR3 is CASSPSYEQYF. The CDR3 DNA follows: TGTGCCAGCAGCCCCTCCTACGAGCAGTACTTC.

This clone was seen just once. The chain uses TRBV28 and TRBJ1-1, with D possibly matching TRBD1 (5 bases). The CDR3 contains 14 residues. With 2 bases removed from V and 1 base from J, the gap between germline ends came to 8 bases. From germline, CDR1 is MDHEN and CDR2 SYDVKM. The CDR3 DNA follows: TGTGCCAGCAGTTTAGCGGGGGGGAACACTGAAGCTTTCTTT. This gives the protein CASSLAGGNTEAFF.